This TCR beta chain was documented in a study of blood T cell repertoires in COVID-19 (dated by TCRdb to about 2020). Background on the whole study: Samples covering the acute and convalescent phases of COVID-19 were provided by collaborators in the United States, Italy and Spain. The material from the prospective study consisted of cDNA or gDNA derived from T cells, B-cell-depleted T cells, or PBMCs. The dataset comprised deeply sampled blood TCRbeta repertoires from subjects exposed to, actively infected with, or recovered from COVID-19. The repertoires were made available in a free public database intended to serve as a resource for research on the immune response to SARS-CoV-2. Samples were obtained from the ongoing ImmuneRACE study (first 160 participants) and from 1,254 subjects provided by 6 global collaborators. Sample metadata almost always included a de-identified subject ID, COVID-19 status, age in years and sex. HLA class I and class II types, where available, came from metadata supplied by the sample provider rather than from assay-based typing. The full study reports these points: How much clinical and demographic metadata was included differed by source and by participant, and the metadata was provided uncurated.

As regards this clone: Its recognized antigen is unknown. The input lacks base qualities; no much larger clone sits a single base away.

The immunoSEQ Assay, a bias-controlled multiplex PCR, was used to amplify TCRbeta CDR3 regions from genomic DNA. Concerning the study's data processing: Within the assay, amplification of reference gene primers was used to estimate how many nucleated cells each sample contained. To quantify the absolute abundance of each unique TCRbeta CDR3 rearrangement, sequence reads were collapsed and filtered. For each sample, productive Simpson clonality was calculated by taking the square root of Simpson's diversity index across productive rearrangements. Not all clones reach the TCRdb copy of this immuneACCESS table, which keeps in-frame sequences only. Checked studies attribute under half of the gap to unresolved V genes and leave the rest unexplained. Clone size and the V and J calls come from that table; the DNA yielded D and trimming. The sample data list tens of thousands of clones, and 82% of these were observed just once. The ten largest account for around 2.5% of the sample.

Collaborating institutions collected whole blood in K2EDTA tubes following their own protocols. Collaborator samples were shipped for TCRbeta analysis as frozen whole blood, isolated PBMCs, or DNA extracted from either sample type. V ends up 4 bases short and J 0 bases short, with an unmatched junction base count of 9. Inclusive of the bounding cysteine and phenylalanine, the CDR3 is 17 residues long. The DNA shown is the 51-base CDR3, in frame from base 1. From a lookup of the germline V gene (reference sequence), CDR1 and CDR2 are LNHDA and SQIVND. This receptor chain uses TRBV19 and TRBJ1-1; 9 bases in the middle match TRBD1. This receptor was obtained from a woman between 55 and 75 years old with acute or convalescent COVID-19. Input material: peripheral blood. The sequenced DNA: TGTGCCAGTAGTAAACAGGGGGCTTCGGGAATGAACACTGAAGCTTTCTTT. Its product reads: CASSKQGASGMNTEAFF.